This T cell receptor beta chain is drawn from a study of blood T cell repertoires in COVID-19. On the study more broadly: The cDNA or gDNA used as material had been derived from T cells, B-cell-depleted T cells, or PBMCs.

Unmatched junction bases numbered 11, after V lost 6 bases and J lost 0 bases. CDR1 SGHDN and CDR2 FVKESK come from the germline V gene. CDR3 length equals 18 residues. In the original workflow: Reference gene primer amplification in the assay estimated nucleated cell counts. Only in-frame clones appear in the TCRdb table, and some are missing; sequencing was by immunoSEQ multiplex PCR. From that table come the V and J calls and clone size; the DNA was used to work out D and trimming. The sample holds more than 100,000 clones; roughly nine tenths are singletons and the top ten take around 3.8%. The source material was peripheral blood. The TCR comes from a woman aged 55-69 years with acute or convalescent COVID-19. V usage is TRBV14 and J usage is TRBJ1-6; 7 bases are a match to TRBD1. The CDR3 here is CASRAGTARSSYNSPLHF. The CDR3 DNA is TGTGCCAGCAGAGCAGGGACAGCACGTAGCTCCTATAATTCACCCCTCCACTTT.